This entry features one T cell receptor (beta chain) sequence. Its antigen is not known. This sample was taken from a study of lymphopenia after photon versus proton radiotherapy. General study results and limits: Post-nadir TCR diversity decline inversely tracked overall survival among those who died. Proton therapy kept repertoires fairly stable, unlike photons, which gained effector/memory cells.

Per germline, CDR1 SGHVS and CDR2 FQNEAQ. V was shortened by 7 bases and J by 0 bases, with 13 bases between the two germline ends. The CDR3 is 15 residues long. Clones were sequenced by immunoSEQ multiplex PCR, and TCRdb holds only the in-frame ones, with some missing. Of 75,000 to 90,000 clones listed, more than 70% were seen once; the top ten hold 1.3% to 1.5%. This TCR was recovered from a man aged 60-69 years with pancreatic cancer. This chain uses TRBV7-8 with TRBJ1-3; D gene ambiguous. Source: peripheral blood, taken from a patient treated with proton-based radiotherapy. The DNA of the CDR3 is TGTGCCAGCAAACAGCTTCTTTCCTCTGGAAACACCATATATTTT. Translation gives CASKQLLSSGNTIYF.